This passage covers 25 T cell receptor beta chains from one sample sequenced in a study of blood T cell repertoires in COVID-19. Method: immunoSEQ multiplex PCR; TCRdb's copy keeps in-frame clones and lacks some. Here the sample spans nearly 350,000 clones, roughly 86% being singletons. The sequenced material came from peripheral blood. Receptors were obtained from a woman in her 70s with COVID-19, enrolled during active disease.

V gene TRBV24-1 combines with J gene TRBJ1-2, with 7 bases fitting TRBD1. V shed 12 bases, J shed 5 bases, and the junction held 11 bases outside the gene matches. The CDR3 sequence is 13 residues long. In germline, CDR1 is KGHDR, CDR2 SFDVKD. The CDR3 region is CARGQPRDYGYTF. As DNA, the CDR3 is TGTGCCCGGGGACAGCCTCGTGATTATGGCTACACCTTC.

The gene calls are TRBV10-3 and TRBJ1-5; the match to TRBD1 covers 8 bases. The length of the CDR3 is 14 residues. J gave up 6 bases and V 2 bases, and 3 bases lay outside the gene matches. In germline, CDR1 is ENHRY, CDR2 SYGVKD. The DNA for the CDR3 is TGTGCCATCAGTGAGACAGGGGGTCTTCAGCCCCAGCATTTT. This sequence encodes CAISETGGLQPQHF.

The chain recombines TRBV7-9 with TRBJ1-1; 11 bases match TRBD1. Trimming took 7 bases from V and 3 from J; bases not matched to a gene: 7. CDR3 length: 15 amino acids. From germline, CDR1 is SEHNR and CDR2 FQNEAQ (reference sequence). The CDR3 DNA reads TGTGCCAGCACCTTTGGGACAGGGGGAGACACTGAAGCTTTCTTT. As protein: CASTFGTGGDTEAFF.

The chain links TRBV27 to TRBJ1-4; 7 bases are shared with TRBD1. The V and J ends lost 7 bases and 8 bases, in that order; junction bases with no gene match: 13. This CDR3 region has 15 residues. Germline CDR1 MNHEY, CDR2 SMNVEV (reference sequence). CDR3 amino acids: CASTTLQGRLEKLFF. DNA for the CDR3: TGTGCCAGCACCACCCTACAGGGGAGATTAGAAAAACTGTTTTTT.

The chain links TRBV7-9 to TRBJ2-3; D unclear. Between the trimmed V and J ends, which lost 7 bases and 2 bases, there was a span of 13 bases. CDR1 and CDR2 from the germline V gene are SEHNR and FQNEAQ (reference sequence). The CDR3 extends over 14 amino acids. The CDR3: CASTPPSYTDTQYF. In DNA, the CDR3 is TGTGCCAGCACCCCCCCGTCTTACACAGATACGCAGTATTTT.

J is TRBJ2-3 and V is TRBV5-1; 8 bases are a match to TRBD1. The CDR3 contains 14 residues. The V gene's germline CDR1 is SGHRS and CDR2 YFSETQ. The J segment lost 4 bases and the V segment lost 2 bases, leaving 3 bases of the junction unmatched. The chain's CDR3 is CASSFNRGADTQYF. The CDR3 nucleotides are TGCGCCAGCAGCTTTAACAGGGGGGCAGATACGCAGTATTTT.

With respect to this clone: The sample has other DNA sequences that encode this CDR3 too. The chain has TRBV12-3 or TRBV12-4 and TRBJ1-2; 9 bases are shared with TRBD1. The trim removed 3 bases at V and 6 bases at J, leaving 2 bases unmatched. The CDR3 contains 13 residues. The CDR3 nucleotides are TGTGCCAGCAGTTTGAGACAGGGGGATGGCTACACCTTC. Translating it yields CASSLRQGDGYTF.

V usage is TRBV11-3 and J usage is TRBJ2-2; D is ambiguous. The germline CDR1 and CDR2 sequences are SGHNT and YENEEA. The CDR3 runs 15 residues. Deletions cut 2 bases from V and 6 bases from J, with 13 bases between. This chain's CDR3 is CASSLPGADPGELFF. The CDR3 nucleotides read TGTGCCAGCAGCTTACCCGGCGCGGATCCCGGGGAGCTGTTTTTT.

The gene calls are TRBV11-3 and TRBJ2-5, with 14 nucleotides matching TRBD2. After removal of 1 base from V and 0 bases from J, the junction contained 1 base not matched to a gene. This CDR3 region has 17 residues. The germline CDR1 and CDR2 sequences are SGHNT and YENEEA. CDR3 sequence: CASSLGTSGGYQETQYF. For the CDR3, the DNA is TGTGCCAGCAGCTTAGGGACTAGCGGGGGGTACCAAGAGACCCAGTACTTC.

The chain carries TRBV27 and TRBJ2-7; the match to TRBD1 covers 11 bases. J was trimmed by 5 bases and V by 4 bases; bases with no gene match: 4. The CDR3 covers 14 residues. Germline V lookup: CDR1 MNHEY, CDR2 SMNVEV (reference sequence). Here the CDR3 reads CASSSWTGGHEQYF. In DNA form, the CDR3 reads TGTGCCAGCAGTTCTTGGACAGGGGGCCACGAGCAGTACTTC.

This clone was seen once. The chain couples TRBV15 to TRBJ2-7, with 7 bases fitting TRBD1. CDR1 LNHNV and CDR2 YYDKDF come from the germline V gene (reference sequence). V shed 0 bases and J 3 bases; nucleotides not matched to a gene: 5. The CDR3 is 15 residues long. DNA of the CDR3: TGTGCCACCAGCAGAGATCGAGACAGGGACTACGAGCAGTACTTC. It specifies CATSRDRDRDYEQYF.

This clone was observed once. The genes are TRBV4-3 and TRBJ1-1; the D is unclear. CDR1 and CDR2 from the germline V gene are LGHNA and YSLEER. The CDR3 runs to 16 residues. Trimming removed 0 bases at V and 0 bases at J, with 11 bases between. CDR3 DNA: TGCGCCAGCAGCCAAGATTTGGCACAGATGAACACTGAAGCTTTCTTT. This encodes CASSQDLAQMNTEAFF.

The chain combines TRBV5-1 with TRBJ1-6; 10 nucleotides agree with TRBD1. Per germline, CDR1 SGHRS and CDR2 YFSETQ. After removal of 1 base from V and 10 bases from J, the junction contained 8 bases not matched to a gene. The CDR3 totals 16 residues. In DNA form, the CDR3 reads TGCGCCAGCAGCTTGATCGGGACAGGGGTAGGATCACCCCTCCACTTT. Protein sequence: CASSLIGTGVGSPLHF.

This clone was picked up a small number of times. V is TRBV6-6 and J is TRBJ2-7; D might be TRBD1 (6 bases). The CDR3 runs to 14 residues. Germline V lookup: CDR1 MNHNY, CDR2 SVGAGI (reference sequence). Trimming left V 6 bases short and J 4 bases short, with 16 bases between. CDR3 DNA sequence: TGTGCCAGCAGACTGCCGGGACATCTATACGAGCAGTACTTC. Amino acids: CASRLPGHLYEQYF.

The CDR3 DNA reads TGTGCCAGCAGTATGGGACTAGCGGGGATTCAGTTCTTC. Protein product: CASSMGLAGIQFF. This rearrangement joins TRBV6-2 or TRBV6-3 to TRBJ2-1; 13 bases align to TRBD2. The germline V gene has CDR1 MNHEY and CDR2 SVGEGT. Losses at the gene ends were 5 bases for V and 13 bases for J; bases not matched to a gene: 5. This CDR3 is 13 amino acids long.

The V gene is TRBV7-2, the J gene TRBJ1-1; D gene ambiguous. V lost 4 bases to trimming and J lost 0 bases, with 9 bases between them. The CDR3 loop spans 14 amino acids. From germline, CDR1 is SGHTA and CDR2 FQGNSA. In DNA form, the CDR3 reads TGTGCCAGCAGCTCGCAGTTTATGAACACTGAAGCTTTCTTT. Translated: CASSSQFMNTEAFF.

The rearrangement uses TRBV28 and TRBJ2-2; a weak D match, TRBD1 (5 bases). This CDR3 region has 15 residues. Germline CDR1 MDHEN, CDR2 SYDVKM. V dropped 3 bases and J dropped 1 base, with 9 bases sitting between them. The CDR3 DNA reads TGTGCCAGCAGTTTCTTAGGGGTGAACACCGGGGAGCTGTTTTTT. This encodes CASSFLGVNTGELFF.

The chain combines TRBV5-1 with TRBJ2-6; no firm D call. Trimming took 2 bases from V and 1 from J, leaving 7 bases between them. This CDR3 contains 15 residues. CDR1 is SGHRS, CDR2 YFSETQ, per germline. The CDR3 loop is CASSLAASGANVLTF. The CDR3 DNA is TGCGCCAGCAGCTTAGCTGCTTCTGGGGCCAACGTCCTGACTTTC.

This clone was detected a few times. The gene calls are TRBV9 and TRBJ2-2, with D tentatively TRBD2 (5 bases). Per the germline V gene, CDR1 is SGDLS and CDR2 is YYNGEE. The CDR3 is 15 amino acids. The ends were cut back, 4 bases at V and 6 bases at J, with 16 bases in the middle. The CDR3 nucleotides are TGTGCCAGCAGCTCTTCGATGAGGGAAGCCGGGGAGCTGTTTTTT. It specifies CASSSSMREAGELFF.

In the case of this clone: The same CDR3 is also encoded by other DNA sequences in this sample. This chain uses TRBV14 with TRBJ2-5; D gene ambiguous. Per germline, CDR1 SGHDN and CDR2 FVKESK. V was trimmed by 0 bases and J by 7 bases, leaving 3 bases between them. The length of the CDR3 is 11 residues. The DNA of the CDR3 is TGTGCCAGCAGCCAAGAGAGGACCCAGTACTTC. Its protein is CASSQERTQYF.

The chain carries TRBV27 and TRBJ2-1; 7 positions agree with TRBD2. This CDR3 contains 12 residues. V gave up 2 bases and J gave up 9 bases; unmatched junction bases: 1. Germline CDR1 is MNHEY and CDR2 is SMNVEV (reference sequence). The CDR3 nucleotides are TGTGCCAGCAGTTTAGGGGAGGGTGAGCAGTTCTTC. Translation: CASSLGEGEQFF.

V is TRBV7-9 and J is TRBJ2-7; 8 bases are shared with TRBD1. The CDR3 covers 17 residues. After removal of 10 bases from V and 1 base from J, the junction contained 18 bases not matched to a gene. Germline V gives CDR1 SEHNR, CDR2 FQNEAQ (reference sequence). Here the CDR3 DNA reads TGTGCCATTTCGCCGAACCCTGGACAGGGTCTTTCCTACGAGCAGTACTTC. This gives the protein CAISPNPGQGLSYEQYF.

The chain links TRBV2 to TRBJ1-1; the match to TRBD1 covers 7 bases. V was clipped by 7 bases and J by 11 bases; unmatched bases: 16. Germline values: CDR1 SNHLY, CDR2 FYNNEI. This CDR3 has 14 amino acids. The CDR3 region has the DNA TGTGCCAGCACCCGGGGAGGCCAGGGGGAGAACGCTTTCTTT. This sequence encodes CASTRGGQGENAFF. Full variable domain (missing parts from reference TRBV2 and TRBJ1-1): EPEVTQTPSHQVTQMGQEVILRCVPISNHLYFYWYRQILGQKVEFLVSFYNNEISEKSEIFDDQFSVERPDGSNFTLKIRSTKLEDSAMYFCASTRGGQGENAFFGQGTRLTVV.

The rearrangement links TRBV14 to TRBJ1-1; D is ambiguous. The CDR3 loop spans 11 amino acids. The germline V gene has CDR1 SGHDN and CDR2 FVKESK. V gave up 3 bases and J gave up 8 bases, with 7 bases separating them. CDR3 loop: CASSQGREAFF. The CDR3 nucleotides read TGTGCCAGCAGCCAGGGGAGGGAAGCTTTCTTT.

The chain has TRBV19 and TRBJ1-6; D is unresolved. V lost 6 bases, J lost 8 bases, and 14 bases lay in between. Germline V lookup: CDR1 LNHDA, CDR2 SQIVND (reference sequence). The CDR3 is made up of 14 amino acids. CDR3 sequence reads: CASSGFGDYSPLHF. The CDR3 bases are TGTGCCAGTAGCGGGTTCGGTGACTATTCACCCCTCCACTTT.